Listed here are 21 T cell receptor beta chains from one sample, sequenced in a study of cytomegalovirus exposure and HLA in healthy donors. PCR amplification relied on 60 Vbeta primers (plus 13 Jbeta primers). The table came from immunoSEQ multiplex PCR; TCRdb's copy has only in-frame clones and leaves some out. This table has fewer than 250,000 clones, about 79% appearing once. Specimen: PBMCs. These receptors came from a man aged 18 to 30 in good health and CMV-seronegative.

The rearrangement joins TRBV7-9 to TRBJ2-7; D may be TRBD2 (6 bases). Germline loops: CDR1 SEHNR, CDR2 FQNEAQ (reference sequence). Trimming took 3 bases from V and 6 from J, leaving 12 bases between them. The length of the CDR3 is 13 residues. In nucleotides, the CDR3 is TGTGCCAGCAGCTTGGGGGGAATGTCCGAGCAGTACTTC. Residues: CASSLGGMSEQYF.

The genes are TRBV9 and TRBJ2-3, with TRBD2 identical over 11 bases. V was clipped by 2 bases and J by 2 bases; unmatched bases: 7. Germline CDR1 and CDR2: SGDLS and YYNGEE. There are 17 residues in the CDR3. CDR3 sequence (DNA): TGTGCCAGCAGCGTTCCGGGACTAGCGGCGCACACAGATACGCAGTATTTT. Protein sequence: CASSVPGLAAHTDTQYF.

Comments on this clone: The same CDR3 arises from other DNA sequences in this sample as well. The chain carries TRBV18 and TRBJ1-5; TRBD1 is a possible D gene (5 bases). V gave up 3 bases and J gave up 4 bases, with 10 bases separating them. Germline V lookup: CDR1 KGHSH, CDR2 LQKENI. The CDR3 spans 14 residues. CDR3 in amino acids: CASSPGGENQPQHF. The CDR3 DNA reads as TGTGCCAGCTCACCGGGGGGGGAGAATCAGCCCCAGCATTTT.

The chain recombines TRBV7-8 with TRBJ2-7; TRBD1 matches at 10 bases. With V trimmed by 4 bases and J by 5 bases, 11 bases remained unmatched. The CDR3 consists of 16 residues. The germline V gene has CDR1 SGHVS and CDR2 FQNEAQ. CDR3 sequence reads: CASSSENRDRGHEQYF. CDR3 sequence (DNA): TGTGCCAGCAGCTCCGAAAACCGGGACAGGGGCCACGAGCAGTACTTC.

The chain couples TRBV30 to TRBJ2-2, with 9 bases identical to TRBD1. The CDR3 is made up of 16 amino acids. Trimming removed 3 bases from V and 1 base from J; junction bases left unmatched: 6. The germline V gene encodes CDR1 GTSNPN and CDR2 SVGIG (reference sequence). The CDR3 region is CAWRRSGQGNTGELFF. CDR3 DNA: TGTGCCTGGAGAAGATCGGGACAGGGGAACACCGGGGAGCTGTTTTTT.

This sequence joins TRBV2 and TRBJ2-1, with 11 positions matching TRBD2. The CDR3 loop spans 17 amino acids. The V segment lost 4 bases and the J segment 8 bases; nucleotides outside the gene matches: 13. CDR1 SNHLY and CDR2 FYNNEI come from the germline V gene. The CDR3 DNA is TGTGCCAGCAGTGTGTGGCCTAGCGGGAGGTCTGAGGATGAGCAGTTCTTC. As protein: CASSVWPSGRSEDEQFF. Combining the CDR3 with reference TRBV2 and TRBJ2-1 gives the whole variable domain EPEVTQTPSHQVTQMGQEVILRCVPISNHLYFYWYRQILGQKVEFLVSFYNNEISEKSEIFDDQFSVERPDGSNFTLKIRSTKLEDSAMYFCASSVWPSGRSEDEQFFGPGTRLTVL.

The V call is TRBV21-1, the J call TRBJ2-7; the table's TRBD2 call for D was not verified on the DNA. TRBV21-1 is an annotated pseudogene. CDR3 size: 14 residues. The CDR3 sequence: CASSKALVYYEQYF. CDR3 nucleotides: TGTGCCAGCAGCAAAGCGCTAGTTTACTACGAGCAGTACTTC.

V is TRBV9 and J is TRBJ1-4, with TRBD1 matching 8 bases. The CDR3 length is 20 residues. Per the germline V gene, CDR1 is SGDLS and CDR2 is YYNGEE. Germline trimming cut 4 bases from V and 7 bases from J; bases unmatched to any gene: 24. This chain's CDR3 is CASSQWTGIRVGTGTEKLFF. DNA of the CDR3: TGTGCCAGCAGCCAATGGACAGGGATCAGAGTCGGGACTGGGACTGAAAAACTGTTTTTT.

This clone was detected only once. The chain is built from TRBV19 and TRBJ2-2, with a tentative D call TRBD1 (5 bases). This CDR3 is built from 16 residues. Germline assignment: CDR1 LNHDA and CDR2 SQIVND (reference sequence). V lost 3 bases, J lost 4 bases, and 15 bases lay in between. DNA for the CDR3: TGTGCCAGTAGTATCATAGTAGGGGCTAGCACCGGGGAGCTGTTTTTT. This gives the protein CASSIIVGASTGELFF.

The J gene is TRBJ1-1, the V gene TRBV27; D is possibly TRBD1 (5 bases). Germline V gives CDR1 MNHEY, CDR2 SMNVEV (reference sequence). Trimming removed 6 bases from V and 4 bases from J, with 18 bases in between. This CDR3 has 15 residues. CDR3 in amino acids: CASSSQAGEGTEAFF. The CDR3 nucleotides are TGTGCCAGCAGCTCACAGGCGGGGGAGGGCACTGAAGCTTTCTTT.

The chain recombines TRBV6-5 with TRBJ2-7, with TRBD2 identical over 7 bases. V lost 7 bases, J lost 6 bases, and 12 bases stayed unmatched. CDR1 is MNHEY and CDR2 is SVGAGI in the germline V gene. There are 14 residues in the CDR3. CDR3 bases: TGTGCCAGCACCCCCAGGGAGGGTAATTGCGAGCAGTACTTC. Translating it yields CASTPREGNCEQYF.

The J gene is TRBJ2-7, the V gene TRBV5-1; no reliable D call. Trimming cost V 1 base and J 0 bases, with 8 bases left between them. Looked up from germline, CDR1 is SGHRS and CDR2 is YFSETQ. The CDR3 has 14 residues. Written as DNA, the CDR3 is TGCGCCAGCAGCTTGAGAGAGAGCTCCTACGAGCAGTACTTC. This sequence encodes CASSLRESSYEQYF.

V gene TRBV27 combines with J gene TRBJ1-1; a weak D match, TRBD1 (5 bases). The CDR3 contains 15 residues. Germline CDR1 reads MNHEY; CDR2 reads SMNVEV (reference sequence). V shed 5 bases and J shed 1 base, with 14 bases lying between them. DNA of the CDR3: TGTGCCAGCAGTCCCCTGGCCCAGGGGAACACTGAAGCTTTCTTT. It specifies CASSPLAQGNTEAFF.

V and J are TRBV28 and TRBJ1-6; no firm D call. Per the germline V gene, CDR1 is MDHEN and CDR2 is SYDVKM. The ends were cut back, 5 bases at V and 10 bases at J, with 9 bases in the middle. This CDR3 is built from 12 residues. CDR3 sequence reads: CASSPAFSPLHF. The CDR3 nucleotides are TGTGCCAGCAGTCCTGCGTTCTCACCCCTCCACTTT.

The chain links TRBV29-1 to TRBJ2-7; 10 nucleotides match TRBD1. The CDR3 extends over 14 amino acids. V shed 4 bases, J shed 3 bases, and the junction held 6 bases outside the gene matches. Germline values: CDR1 SQVTM, CDR2 ANQGSEA. The CDR3, as DNA: TGCAGCGTTGCCGGGACAGGGGTGTACTACGAGCAGTACTTC. Protein product: CSVAGTGVYYEQYF.

This clone was detected once. The chain uses TRBV14 and TRBJ2-7; TRBD1 matches at 11 bases. J was trimmed by 4 bases and V by 2 bases; bases with no gene match: 7. The CDR3 is made up of 16 amino acids. CDR1 is SGHDN and CDR2 is FVKESK in the germline V gene. CDR3 amino acids: CASSQRGQGDYYEQYF. The CDR3 DNA follows: TGTGCCAGCAGCCAAAGGGGACAGGGGGACTATTACGAGCAGTACTTC.

The chain employs TRBV6-1 and TRBJ2-5; weak D call: TRBD1 (6 bases). The DNA end favors TRBJ2-7, so the J call may be wrong. Looked up from germline, CDR1 is MNHNS and CDR2 is SASEGT. The CDR3 is 13 amino acids. CDR3 residues: CASTDRPVYEQYF. The CDR3 nucleotides are TGTGCCAGCACAGACAGGCCTGTCTACGAGCAGTACTTC.

V gene TRBV28 combines with J gene TRBJ2-3; TRBD2 agrees at 15 bases. Germline assignment: CDR1 MDHEN and CDR2 SYDVKM. Trimming at V came to 6 bases and at J to 5 bases, leaving 6 bases not matched to a gene. This CDR3 spans 16 amino acids. CDR3 sequence (DNA): TGTGCCAGCAGGGGACTAGCGGGAGGCATTGAAGATACGCAGTATTTT. This gives the protein CASRGLAGGIEDTQYF.

The chain recombines TRBV7-2 with TRBJ2-1; 11 bases align to TRBD1. From germline, CDR1 is SGHTA and CDR2 FQGNSA. The CDR3 spans 15 residues. V dropped 0 bases and J dropped 6; count of bases not matched to a gene: 1. The CDR3 DNA follows: TGTGCCAGCAGCTTAGCCGGGACAGGGGGCAATGAGCAGTTCTTC. Encoded protein: CASSLAGTGGNEQFF.

The chain carries TRBV2 and TRBJ2-1, with TRBD2 matching over 7 bases. The V gene's germline CDR1 is SNHLY and CDR2 FYNNEI. CDR3 length: 15 residues. V lost 5 bases to trimming and J lost 5 bases; unmatched junction nucleotides: 9. CDR3: CASSLVGGSDNEQFF. In DNA form, the CDR3 reads TGTGCCAGCAGTTTGGTGGGAGGGTCCGACAATGAGCAGTTCTTC.

This sequence joins TRBV5-6 and TRBJ2-3; TRBD1 matches at 8 bases. The germline V gene encodes CDR1 SGHDT and CDR2 YYEEEE. The V and J ends lost 0 bases and 6 bases, in that order; junction bases with no gene match: 6. This CDR3 is 15 amino acids long. Here the CDR3 DNA reads TGTGCCAGCAGCTTGGTCGACAGGGGACGCGATACGCAGTATTTT. Translation gives CASSLVDRGRDTQYF.